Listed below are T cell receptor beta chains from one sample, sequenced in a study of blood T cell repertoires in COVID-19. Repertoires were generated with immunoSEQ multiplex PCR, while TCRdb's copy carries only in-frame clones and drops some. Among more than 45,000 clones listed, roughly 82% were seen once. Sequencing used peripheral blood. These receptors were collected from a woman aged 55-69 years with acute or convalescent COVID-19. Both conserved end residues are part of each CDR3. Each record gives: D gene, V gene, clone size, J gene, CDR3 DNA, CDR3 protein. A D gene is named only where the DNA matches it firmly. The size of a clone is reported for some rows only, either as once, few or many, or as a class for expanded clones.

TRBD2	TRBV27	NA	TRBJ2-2	TGTGCCAGCGGCCGACTAGCGGGGAACACCGGGGAGCTGTTTTTT	CASGRLAGNTGELFF
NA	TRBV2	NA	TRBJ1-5	TGTGCCAGCAGGACAGCTTATAGCAATCAGCCCCAGCATTTT	CASRTAYSNQPQHF
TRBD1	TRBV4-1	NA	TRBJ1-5	TGCGCCAGCAGCCAGCCCGGGACAGGGTATGCTCAGCCCCAGCATTTT	CASSQPGTGYAQPQHF
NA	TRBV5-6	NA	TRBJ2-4	TGTGCCAGCAGCTTGGAGACAGGAAAAAACATTCAGTACTTC	CASSLETGKNIQYF
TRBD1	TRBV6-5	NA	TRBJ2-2	TGTGCCAGCAGTCCTGTTGAGACAGGGAAGGAGCTGTTTTTT	CASSPVETGKELFF
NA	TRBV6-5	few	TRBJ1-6	TGTGCCAGCAGCCCCGGGACACCCTCAGAGACCCTCCACTTT	CASSPGTPSETLHF
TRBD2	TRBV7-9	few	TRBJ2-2	TGTGCCAGCAGCCCTCGGACTAGCTCGAGCACCGGGGAGCTGTTTTTT	CASSPRTSSSTGELFF
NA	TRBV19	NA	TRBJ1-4	TGTGCCAGTAGTGGAGACAGGAGAAAACTGTTTTTT	CASSGDRRKLFF
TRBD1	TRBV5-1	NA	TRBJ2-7	TGCGCCAGCAGTATGGGACAGGGGGCCTACGAGCAGTACTTC	CASSMGQGAYEQYF
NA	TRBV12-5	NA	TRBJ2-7	TGTGCTAGTGGTTTGGTAGTTTTTGGTAGGCAGGGGAGCGACGAGCAGTACTTC	CASGLVVFGRQGSDEQYF
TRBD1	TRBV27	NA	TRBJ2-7	TGTGCCAGCAGTTCCCGGGACAGTTCCTACGAGCAGTACTTC	CASSSRDSSYEQYF
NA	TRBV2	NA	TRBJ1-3	TGTGCCAGCAGTGGCTCAGGGTCCGGAAACACCATATATTTT	CASSGSGSGNTIYF
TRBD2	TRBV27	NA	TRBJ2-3	TGTGCCAGCAGTCCCTCCCAAGCGTGGGGGGGAGATACGCAGTATTTT	CASSPSQAWGGDTQYF
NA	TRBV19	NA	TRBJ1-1	TGTGCCAGTAGTATAATTACTACATTGGGGGCGGACACTGAAGCTTTCTTT	CASSIITTLGADTEAFF
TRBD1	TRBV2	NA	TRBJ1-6	TGTGCCAGCAGTGAATGGGGACAGATATCGAGCTCCTATAATTCACCCCTCCACTTT	CASSEWGQISSSYNSPLHF
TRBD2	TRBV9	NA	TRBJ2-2	TGTGCCAGCAGCGTAAGCGGGGGGGCCCACGGGGAGCTGTTTTTT	CASSVSGGAHGELFF
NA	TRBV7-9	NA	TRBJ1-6	TGTGCCAGCAGCCCCGGACTTACTAATTCACCCCTCCACTTT	CASSPGLTNSPLHF
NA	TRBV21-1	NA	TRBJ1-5	TGTGCCAGCAGCGGGGGGGTCGGCAATCAGCCCCAGCATTTT	CASSGGVGNQPQHF
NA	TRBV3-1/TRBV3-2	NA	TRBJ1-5	TGTGCCAGCAGCCAAGATGCTCCTGGCAGCAATCAGCCCCAGCATTTT	CASSQDAPGSNQPQHF
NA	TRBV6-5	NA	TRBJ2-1	TGTGCCAGCTCTGCCAGTTCCAATGAGCAGTTCTTC	CASSASSNEQFF
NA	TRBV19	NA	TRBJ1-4	TGTGCCAGTAGTATAGGGCGCGGCAGGGTTGAAAAACTGTTTTTT	CASSIGRGRVEKLFF
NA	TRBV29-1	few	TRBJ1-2	TGCAGCGTTGAAGACCCCGGAGGAGGGAACTATGGCTACACCTTC	CSVEDPGGGNYGYTF
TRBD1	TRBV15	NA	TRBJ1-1	TGTGCCACCAGCTCTCCGGACAGGGGGGGCGAAGCTTTCTTT	CATSSPDRGGEAFF
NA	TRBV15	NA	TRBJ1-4	TGTGCCACCAGCAGAGAAGGGGTAGTTGAAAAACTGTTTTTT	CATSREGVVEKLFF
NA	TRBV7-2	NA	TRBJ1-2	TGTGCCAGCAGATATAGCTGGGGGGATGGTGGCTACACCTTC	CASRYSWGDGGYTF
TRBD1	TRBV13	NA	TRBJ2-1	TGTGCCAGCAGCGTGGGACAGGGGGCCTACAATGAGCAGTTCTTC	CASSVGQGAYNEQFF
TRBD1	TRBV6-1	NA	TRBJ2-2	TGTGCCAGCAGTGACCCTCGGTTTGGGACAGTTAACACCGGGGAGCTGTTTTTT	CASSDPRFGTVNTGELFF
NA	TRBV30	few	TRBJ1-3	TGTGCCTGGAGCCAGGGCTCTGGAAACACCATATATTTT	CAWSQGSGNTIYF
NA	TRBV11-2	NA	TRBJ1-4	TGTGCCAGCAGCTTAGGGAGGGGCCATGAAAAACTGTTTTTT	CASSLGRGHEKLFF
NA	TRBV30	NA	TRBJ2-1	TGTGCCTGGACAGCCGGGACACCCTCCTACAATGAGCAGTTCTTC	CAWTAGTPSYNEQFF
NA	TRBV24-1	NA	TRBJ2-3	TGTGCCACCAGTGACCCCCGGACTAACACAGATACGCAGTATTTT	CATSDPRTNTDTQYF
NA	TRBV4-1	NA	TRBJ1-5	TGCGCCAGCAGCCCTTCGGAGGTGCGCAATCAGCCCCAGCATTTT	CASSPSEVRNQPQHF
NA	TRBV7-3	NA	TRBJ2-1	TGTGCCAGCAGTTCACAGGGATCGGACAATGAGCAGTTCTTC	CASSSQGSDNEQFF
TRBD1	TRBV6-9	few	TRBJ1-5	TGTGCCAGCAGTTATCGATTCCAGGGGGCCGGACAGCCCCAGCATTTT	CASSYRFQGAGQPQHF
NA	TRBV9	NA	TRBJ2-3	TGTGCCAGCAGCGACCGACTCAGAGATACGCAGTATTTT	CASSDRLRDTQYF
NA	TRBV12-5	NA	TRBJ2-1	TGTGCTAGTGGACCACGGGACTCATACAATGAGCAGTTCTTC	CASGPRDSYNEQFF
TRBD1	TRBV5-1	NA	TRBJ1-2	TGCGCCAGCAGCTTGGGTCAGGGGGCCTATGGCTACACCTTC	CASSLGQGAYGYTF
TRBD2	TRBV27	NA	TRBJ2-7	TGTGCCAGCAGTACCTTATTAGCGGGGGGCATCTTCGAGCAGTACTTC	CASSTLLAGGIFEQYF